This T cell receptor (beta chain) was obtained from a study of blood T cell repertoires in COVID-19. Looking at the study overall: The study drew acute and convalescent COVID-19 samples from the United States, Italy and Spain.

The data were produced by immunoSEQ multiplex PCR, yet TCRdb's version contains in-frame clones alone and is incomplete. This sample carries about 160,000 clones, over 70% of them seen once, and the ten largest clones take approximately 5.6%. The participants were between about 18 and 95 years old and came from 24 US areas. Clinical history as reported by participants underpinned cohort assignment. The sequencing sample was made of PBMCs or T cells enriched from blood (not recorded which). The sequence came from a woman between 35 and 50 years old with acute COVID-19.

CDR3 DNA: TGTGCCAGCAGCTGGATATCCGACAGGGGTGCTCTATTAGGCTACACCTTC. Protein product: CASSWISDRGALLGYTF. The chain employs TRBV5-5 and TRBJ1-2, with TRBD1 identical over 8 bases. Germline V gene sequence: CDR1 SGHKS, CDR2 YYEKEE (reference sequence). The CDR3 spans 17 residues. The V segment lost 3 bases and the J segment 8 bases; nucleotides outside the gene matches: 18. Supplemented by reference TRBV5-5 and TRBJ1-2, the full variable domain reads DAGVTQSPTHLIKTRGQQVTLRCSPISGHKSVSWYQQVLGQGPQFIFQYYEKEERGRGNFPDRFSARQFPNYSSELNVNALLLGDSALYLCASSWISDRGALLGYTFGSGTRLTVV.